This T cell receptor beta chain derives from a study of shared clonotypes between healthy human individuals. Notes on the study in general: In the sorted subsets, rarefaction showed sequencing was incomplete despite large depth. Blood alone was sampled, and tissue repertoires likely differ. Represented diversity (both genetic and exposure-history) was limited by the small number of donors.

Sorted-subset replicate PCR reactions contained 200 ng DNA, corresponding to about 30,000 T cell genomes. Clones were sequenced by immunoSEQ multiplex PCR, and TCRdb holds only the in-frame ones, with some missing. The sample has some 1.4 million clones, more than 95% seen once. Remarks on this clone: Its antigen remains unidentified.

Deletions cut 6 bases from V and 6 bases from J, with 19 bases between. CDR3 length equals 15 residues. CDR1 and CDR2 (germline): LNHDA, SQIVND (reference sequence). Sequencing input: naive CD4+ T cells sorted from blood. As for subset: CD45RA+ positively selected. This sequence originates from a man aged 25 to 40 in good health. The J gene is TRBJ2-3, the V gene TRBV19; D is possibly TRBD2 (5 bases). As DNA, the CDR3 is TGTGCCAGTAGCCGGATCTCGGGGATTTTGGATACGCAGTATTTT. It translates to CASSRISGILDTQYF. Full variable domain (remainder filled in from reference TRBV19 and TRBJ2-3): DGGITQSPKYLFRKEGQNVTLSCEQNLNHDAMYWYRQDPGQGLRLIYYSQIVNDFQKGDIAEGYSVSREKKESFPLTVTSAQKNPTAFYLCASSRISGILDTQYFGPGTRLTVL.